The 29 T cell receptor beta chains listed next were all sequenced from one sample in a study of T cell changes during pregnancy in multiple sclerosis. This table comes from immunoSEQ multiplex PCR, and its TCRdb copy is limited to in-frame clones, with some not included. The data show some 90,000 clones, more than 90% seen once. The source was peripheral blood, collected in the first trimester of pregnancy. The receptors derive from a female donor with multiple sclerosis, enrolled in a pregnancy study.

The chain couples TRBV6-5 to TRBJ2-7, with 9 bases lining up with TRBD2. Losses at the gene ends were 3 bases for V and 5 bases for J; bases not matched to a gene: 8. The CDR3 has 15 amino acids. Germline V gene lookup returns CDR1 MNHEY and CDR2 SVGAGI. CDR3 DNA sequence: TGTGCCAGCAGTTATTCCCTTAGCGGGAGAAACGAGCAGTACTTC. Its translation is CASSYSLSGRNEQYF.

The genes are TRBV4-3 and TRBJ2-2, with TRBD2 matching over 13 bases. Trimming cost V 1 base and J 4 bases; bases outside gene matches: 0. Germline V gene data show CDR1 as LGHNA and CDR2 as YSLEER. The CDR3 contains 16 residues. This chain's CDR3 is CASSQGLAGGTGELFF. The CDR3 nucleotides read TGCGCCAGCAGCCAAGGACTAGCGGGAGGCACCGGGGAGCTGTTTTTT.

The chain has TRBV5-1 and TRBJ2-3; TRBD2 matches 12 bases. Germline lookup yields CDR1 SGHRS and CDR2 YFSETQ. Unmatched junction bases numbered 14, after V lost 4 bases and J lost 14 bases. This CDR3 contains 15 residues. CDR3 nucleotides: TGCGCCAGCAGCCCCACCGCAGCTAGCGGGAGGGCCGGGTATTTT. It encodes CASSPTAASGRAGYF.

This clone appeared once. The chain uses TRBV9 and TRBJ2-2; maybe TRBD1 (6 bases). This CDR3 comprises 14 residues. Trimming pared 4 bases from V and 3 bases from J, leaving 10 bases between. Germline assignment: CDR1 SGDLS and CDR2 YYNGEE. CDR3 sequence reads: CASSLGAYTGELFF. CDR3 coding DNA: TGTGCCAGCAGCCTGGGGGCCTACACCGGGGAGCTGTTTTTT. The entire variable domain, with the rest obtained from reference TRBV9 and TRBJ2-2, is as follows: DSGVTQTPKHLITATGQRVTLRCSPRSGDLSVYWYQQSLDQGLQFLIQYYNGEERAKGNILERFSAQQFPDLHSELNLSSLELGDSALYFCASSLGAYTGELFFGEGSRLTVL.

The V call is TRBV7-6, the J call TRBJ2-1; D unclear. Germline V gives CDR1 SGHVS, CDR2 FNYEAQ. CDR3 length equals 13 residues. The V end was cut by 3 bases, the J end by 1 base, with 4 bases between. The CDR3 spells CASSFQSYNEQFF. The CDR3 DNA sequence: TGTGCCAGCAGCTTCCAGTCCTACAATGAGCAGTTCTTC.

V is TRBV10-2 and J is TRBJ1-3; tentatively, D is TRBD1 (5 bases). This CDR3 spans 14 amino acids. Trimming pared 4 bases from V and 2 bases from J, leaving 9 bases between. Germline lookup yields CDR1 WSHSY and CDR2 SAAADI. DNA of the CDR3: TGCGCCAGCAGTGTTGGGGGGGCTGGAAACACCATATATTTT. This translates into CASSVGGAGNTIYF.

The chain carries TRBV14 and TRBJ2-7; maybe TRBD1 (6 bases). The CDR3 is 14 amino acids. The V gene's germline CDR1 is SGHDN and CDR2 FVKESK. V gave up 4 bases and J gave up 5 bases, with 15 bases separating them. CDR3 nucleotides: TGTGCCAGCAGCCCAAACAGGGTATGGCACGAGCAGTACTTC. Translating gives CASSPNRVWHEQYF.

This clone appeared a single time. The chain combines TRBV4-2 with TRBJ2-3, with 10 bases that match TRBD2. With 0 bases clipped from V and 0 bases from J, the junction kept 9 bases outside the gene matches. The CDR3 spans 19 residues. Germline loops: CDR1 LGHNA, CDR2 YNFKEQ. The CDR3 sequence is CASSQDSASGSTSTDTQYF. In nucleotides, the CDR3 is TGTGCCAGCAGCCAAGATTCGGCTAGCGGGAGCACTAGCACAGATACGCAGTATTTT.

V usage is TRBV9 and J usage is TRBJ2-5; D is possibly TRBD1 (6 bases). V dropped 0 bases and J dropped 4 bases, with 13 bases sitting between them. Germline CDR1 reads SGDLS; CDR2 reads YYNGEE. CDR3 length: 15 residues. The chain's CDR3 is CASSVGSLGGETQYF. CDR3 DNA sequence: TGTGCCAGCAGCGTAGGGTCCCTAGGGGGAGAGACCCAGTACTTC.

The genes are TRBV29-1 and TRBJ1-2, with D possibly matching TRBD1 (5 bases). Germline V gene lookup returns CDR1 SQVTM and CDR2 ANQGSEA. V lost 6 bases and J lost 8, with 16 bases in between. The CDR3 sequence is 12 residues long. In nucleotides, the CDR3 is TGCAGCGTCGGGGGAATGGTGGCGGGCTACACCTTC. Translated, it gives CSVGGMVAGYTF.

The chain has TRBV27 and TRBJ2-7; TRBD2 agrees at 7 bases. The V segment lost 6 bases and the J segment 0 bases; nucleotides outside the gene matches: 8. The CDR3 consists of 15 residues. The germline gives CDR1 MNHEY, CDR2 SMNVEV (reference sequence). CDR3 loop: CASRYAGDLSYEQYF. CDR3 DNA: TGTGCCAGCAGATACGCGGGAGACCTCTCCTACGAGCAGTACTTC.

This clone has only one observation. CDR3 DNA: TGTGCCAGCAGTGATCCTCTAGCGGGAGGGCCGCATGAGCAGTTCTTC. It yields the protein CASSDPLAGGPHEQFF. V gene TRBV6-4 combines with J gene TRBJ2-1; 12 nucleotides agree with TRBD2. The CDR3 runs 16 residues. V lost 3 bases, J lost 8 bases, and 8 bases stayed unmatched. The germline V gene encodes CDR1 MRHNA and CDR2 SNTAGT.

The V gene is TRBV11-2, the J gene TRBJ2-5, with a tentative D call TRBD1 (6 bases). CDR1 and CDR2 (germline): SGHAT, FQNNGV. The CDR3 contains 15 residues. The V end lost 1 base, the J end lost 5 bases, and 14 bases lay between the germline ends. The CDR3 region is CASSLGAGVGETQYF. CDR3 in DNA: TGTGCCAGCAGCTTAGGGGCAGGGGTCGGGGAGACCCAGTACTTC.

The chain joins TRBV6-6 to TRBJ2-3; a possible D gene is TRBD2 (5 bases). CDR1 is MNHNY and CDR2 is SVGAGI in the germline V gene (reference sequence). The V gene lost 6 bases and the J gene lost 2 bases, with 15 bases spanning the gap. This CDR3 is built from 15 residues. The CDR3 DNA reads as TGTGCCAGCAGGCAGAAGTCCGGGGTCACAGATACGCAGTATTTT. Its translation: CASRQKSGVTDTQYF.

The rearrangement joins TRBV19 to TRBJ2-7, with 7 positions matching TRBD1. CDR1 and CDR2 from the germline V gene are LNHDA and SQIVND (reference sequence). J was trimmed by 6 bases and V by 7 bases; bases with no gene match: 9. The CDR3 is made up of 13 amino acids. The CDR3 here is CASNPTGSGEQYF. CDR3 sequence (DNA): TGTGCCAGTAACCCGACAGGGTCTGGCGAGCAGTACTTC.

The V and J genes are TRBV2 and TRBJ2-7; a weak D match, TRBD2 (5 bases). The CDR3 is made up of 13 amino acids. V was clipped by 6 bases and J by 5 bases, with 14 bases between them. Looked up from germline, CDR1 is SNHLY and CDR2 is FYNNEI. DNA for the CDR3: TGTGCCAGCAGGCGGACTGGGCCCCACGAGCAGTACTTC. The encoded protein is CASRRTGPHEQYF.

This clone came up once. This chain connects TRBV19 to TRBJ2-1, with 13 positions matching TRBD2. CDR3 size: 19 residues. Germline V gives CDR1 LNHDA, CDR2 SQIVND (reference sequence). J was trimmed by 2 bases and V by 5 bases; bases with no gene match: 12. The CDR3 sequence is CASSPGRTSGREAYNEQFF. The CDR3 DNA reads TGTGCCAGTAGTCCAGGGAGGACTAGCGGGAGAGAGGCCTACAATGAGCAGTTCTTC.

CDR3 in amino acids: CASSPEDRGRYEQYF. CDR3 sequence (DNA): TGTGCCAGCAGTCCCGAGGACAGGGGGCGCTACGAGCAGTACTTC. The chain carries TRBV27 and TRBJ2-7; TRBD1 matches at 11 bases. Trimming removed 5 bases from V and 3 bases from J; junction bases left unmatched: 6. The CDR3 length is 15 residues. CDR1 and CDR2 (germline): MNHEY, SMNVEV (reference sequence).

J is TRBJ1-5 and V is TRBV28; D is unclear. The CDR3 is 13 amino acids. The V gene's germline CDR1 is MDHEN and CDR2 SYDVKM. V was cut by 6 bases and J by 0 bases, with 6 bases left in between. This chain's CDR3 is CASRVYSNQPQHF. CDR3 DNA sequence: TGTGCCAGCAGGGTCTATAGCAATCAGCCCCAGCATTTT.

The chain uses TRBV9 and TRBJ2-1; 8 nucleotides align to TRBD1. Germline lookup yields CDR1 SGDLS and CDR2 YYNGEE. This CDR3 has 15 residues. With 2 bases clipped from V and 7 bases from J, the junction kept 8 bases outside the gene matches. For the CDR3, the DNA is TGTGCCAGCAGCGTCTCGCAGGGGGCGAATAATGAGCAGTTCTTC. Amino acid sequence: CASSVSQGANNEQFF.

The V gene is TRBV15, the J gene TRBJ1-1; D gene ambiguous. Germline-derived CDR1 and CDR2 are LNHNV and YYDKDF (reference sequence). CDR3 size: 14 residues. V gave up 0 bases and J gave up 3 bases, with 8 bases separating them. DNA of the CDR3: TGTGCCACCAGCAGAGATCGCCGAGACACTGAAGCTTTCTTT. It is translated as CATSRDRRDTEAFF. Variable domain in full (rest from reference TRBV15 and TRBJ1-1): DAMVIQNPRYQVTQFGKPVTLSCSQTLNHNVMYWYQQKSSQAPKLLFHYYDKDFNNEADTPDNFQSRRPNTSFCFLDIRSPGLGDTAMYLCATSRDRRDTEAFFGQGTRLTVV.

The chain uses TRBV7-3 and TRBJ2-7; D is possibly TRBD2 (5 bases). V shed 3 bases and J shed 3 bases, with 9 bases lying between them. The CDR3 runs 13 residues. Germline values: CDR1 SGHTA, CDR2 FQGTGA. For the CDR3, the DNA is TGTGCCAGCAGCTTCGACGGGGACTACGAGCAGTACTTC. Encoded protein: CASSFDGDYEQYF.

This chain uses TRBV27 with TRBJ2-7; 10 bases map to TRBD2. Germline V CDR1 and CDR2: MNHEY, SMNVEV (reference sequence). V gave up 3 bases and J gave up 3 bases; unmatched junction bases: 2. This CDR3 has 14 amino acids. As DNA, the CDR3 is TGTGCCAGCAGTTTCCGGACTAGCGGCTACGAGCAGTACTTC. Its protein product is CASSFRTSGYEQYF.

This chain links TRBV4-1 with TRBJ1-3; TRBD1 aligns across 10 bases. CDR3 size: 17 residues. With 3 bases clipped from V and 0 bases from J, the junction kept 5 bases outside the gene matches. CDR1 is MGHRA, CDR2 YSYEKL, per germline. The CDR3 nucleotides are TGCGCCAGCAGCCAGATCGACAGGGGGCTCTCTGGAAACACCATATATTTT. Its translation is CASSQIDRGLSGNTIYF.

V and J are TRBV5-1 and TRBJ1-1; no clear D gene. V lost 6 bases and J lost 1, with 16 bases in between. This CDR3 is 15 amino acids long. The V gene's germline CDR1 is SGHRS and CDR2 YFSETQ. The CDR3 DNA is TGCGCCAGCACCAAATCCGGGGAATCGAACACTGAAGCTTTCTTT. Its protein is CASTKSGESNTEAFF.

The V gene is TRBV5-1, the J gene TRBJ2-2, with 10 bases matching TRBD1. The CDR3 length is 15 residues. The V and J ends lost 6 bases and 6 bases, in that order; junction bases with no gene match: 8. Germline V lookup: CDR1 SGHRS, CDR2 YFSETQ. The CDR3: CASTKGTGAAGELFF. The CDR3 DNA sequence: TGCGCCAGCACAAAAGGGACAGGGGCGGCCGGGGAGCTGTTTTTT.

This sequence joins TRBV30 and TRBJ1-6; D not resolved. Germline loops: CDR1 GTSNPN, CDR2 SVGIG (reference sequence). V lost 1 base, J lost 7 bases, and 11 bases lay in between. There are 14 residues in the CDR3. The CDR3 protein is CAWSGGSKNSPLHF. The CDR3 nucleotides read TGTGCCTGGAGTGGCGGGAGTAAAAATTCACCCCTCCACTTT.

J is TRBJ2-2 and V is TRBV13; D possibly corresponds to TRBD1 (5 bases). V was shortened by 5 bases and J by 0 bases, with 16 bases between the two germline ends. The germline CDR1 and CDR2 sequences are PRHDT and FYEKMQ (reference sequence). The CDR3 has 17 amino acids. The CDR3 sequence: CASSQGWAGTNTGELFF. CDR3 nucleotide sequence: TGTGCCAGCAGCCAAGGATGGGCAGGGACGAACACCGGGGAGCTGTTTTTT.

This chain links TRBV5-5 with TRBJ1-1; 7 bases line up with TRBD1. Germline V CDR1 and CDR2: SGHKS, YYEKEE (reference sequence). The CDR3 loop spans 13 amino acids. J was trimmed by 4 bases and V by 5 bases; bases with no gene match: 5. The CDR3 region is CASSRGPATEAFF. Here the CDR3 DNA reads TGTGCCAGCAGTAGGGGGCCGGCCACTGAAGCTTTCTTT.